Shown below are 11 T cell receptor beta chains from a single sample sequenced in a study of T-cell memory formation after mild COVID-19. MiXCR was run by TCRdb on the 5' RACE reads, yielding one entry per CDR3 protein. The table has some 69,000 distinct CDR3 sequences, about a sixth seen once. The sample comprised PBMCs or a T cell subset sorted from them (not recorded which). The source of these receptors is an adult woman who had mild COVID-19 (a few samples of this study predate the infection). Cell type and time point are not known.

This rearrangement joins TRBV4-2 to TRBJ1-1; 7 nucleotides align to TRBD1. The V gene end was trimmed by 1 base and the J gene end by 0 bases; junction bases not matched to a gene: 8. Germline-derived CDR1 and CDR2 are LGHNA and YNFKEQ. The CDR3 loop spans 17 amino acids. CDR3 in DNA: TGTGCCAGCAGCCAAGTTACAGGGGCTGGAGTGAACACTGAAGCTTTCTTT. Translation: CASSQVTGAGVNTEAFF.

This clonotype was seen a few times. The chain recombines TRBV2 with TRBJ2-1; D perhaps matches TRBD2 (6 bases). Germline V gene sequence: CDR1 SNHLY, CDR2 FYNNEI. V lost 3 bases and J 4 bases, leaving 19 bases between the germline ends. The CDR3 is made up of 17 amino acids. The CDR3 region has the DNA TGTGCCAGCAGTGAGCTGTGGGGGTATGGGGGGTACAATGAGCAGTTCTTC. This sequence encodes CASSELWGYGGYNEQFF.

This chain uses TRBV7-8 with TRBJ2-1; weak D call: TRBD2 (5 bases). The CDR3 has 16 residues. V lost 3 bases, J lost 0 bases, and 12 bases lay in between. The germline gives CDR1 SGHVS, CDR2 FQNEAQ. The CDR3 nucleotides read TGTGCCAGCAGCTTGATAAGCGGAGCCTCCTACAATGAGCAGTTCTTC. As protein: CASSLISGASYNEQFF.

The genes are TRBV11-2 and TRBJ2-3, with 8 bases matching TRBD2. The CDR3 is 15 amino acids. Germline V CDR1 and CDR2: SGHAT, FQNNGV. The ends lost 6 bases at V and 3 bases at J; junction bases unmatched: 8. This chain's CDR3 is CASSPGTSKTDTQYF. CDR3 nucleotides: TGTGCCAGCAGTCCCGGGACTAGTAAAACAGATACGCAGTATTTT.

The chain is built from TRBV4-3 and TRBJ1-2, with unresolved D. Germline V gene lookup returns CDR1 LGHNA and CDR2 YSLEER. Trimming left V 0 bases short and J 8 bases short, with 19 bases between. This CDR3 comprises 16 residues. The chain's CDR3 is CASSQEVAGTSRGYTF. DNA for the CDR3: TGCGCCAGCAGCCAAGAAGTGGCAGGAACCTCAAGGGGCTACACCTTC.

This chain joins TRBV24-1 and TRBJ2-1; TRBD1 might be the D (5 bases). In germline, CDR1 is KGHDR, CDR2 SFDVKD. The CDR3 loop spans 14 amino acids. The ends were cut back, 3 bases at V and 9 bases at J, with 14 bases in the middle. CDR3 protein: CATSDGRAHGEQFF. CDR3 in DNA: TGTGCCACCAGTGATGGCAGGGCCCACGGTGAGCAGTTCTTC.

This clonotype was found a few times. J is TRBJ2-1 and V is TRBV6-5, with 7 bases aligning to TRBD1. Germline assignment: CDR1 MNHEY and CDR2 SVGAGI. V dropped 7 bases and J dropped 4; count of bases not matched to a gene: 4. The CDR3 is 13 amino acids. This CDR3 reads CASKQGSYNEQFF. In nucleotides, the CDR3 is TGTGCCAGCAAACAGGGGTCTTACAATGAGCAGTTCTTC.

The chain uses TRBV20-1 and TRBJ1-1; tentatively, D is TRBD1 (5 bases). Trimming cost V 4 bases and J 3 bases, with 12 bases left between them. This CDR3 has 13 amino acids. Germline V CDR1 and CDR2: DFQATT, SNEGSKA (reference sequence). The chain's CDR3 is CSATAPRDTEAFF. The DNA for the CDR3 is TGCAGTGCTACGGCTCCCAGGGACACTGAAGCTTTCTTT.

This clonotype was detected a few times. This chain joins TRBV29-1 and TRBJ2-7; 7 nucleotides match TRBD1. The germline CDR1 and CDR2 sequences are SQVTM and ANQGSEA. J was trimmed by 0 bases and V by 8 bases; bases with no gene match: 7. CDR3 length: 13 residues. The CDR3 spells CSMKGTASYEQYF. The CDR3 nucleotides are TGCAGCATGAAGGGGACAGCCTCCTACGAGCAGTACTTC.

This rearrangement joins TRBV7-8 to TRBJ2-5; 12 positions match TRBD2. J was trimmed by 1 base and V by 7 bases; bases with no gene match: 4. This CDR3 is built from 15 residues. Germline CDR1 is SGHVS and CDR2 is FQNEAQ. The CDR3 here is CASKKGLAGQETQYF. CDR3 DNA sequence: TGTGCCAGCAAAAAGGGACTAGCGGGCCAAGAGACCCAGTACTTC.

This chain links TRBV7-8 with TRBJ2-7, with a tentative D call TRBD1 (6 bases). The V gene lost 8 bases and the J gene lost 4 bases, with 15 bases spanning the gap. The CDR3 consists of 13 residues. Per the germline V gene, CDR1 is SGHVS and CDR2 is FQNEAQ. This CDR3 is CASSSGARYEQYF. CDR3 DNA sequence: TGTGCCAGCTCGTCAGGGGCCCGGTACGAGCAGTACTTC.